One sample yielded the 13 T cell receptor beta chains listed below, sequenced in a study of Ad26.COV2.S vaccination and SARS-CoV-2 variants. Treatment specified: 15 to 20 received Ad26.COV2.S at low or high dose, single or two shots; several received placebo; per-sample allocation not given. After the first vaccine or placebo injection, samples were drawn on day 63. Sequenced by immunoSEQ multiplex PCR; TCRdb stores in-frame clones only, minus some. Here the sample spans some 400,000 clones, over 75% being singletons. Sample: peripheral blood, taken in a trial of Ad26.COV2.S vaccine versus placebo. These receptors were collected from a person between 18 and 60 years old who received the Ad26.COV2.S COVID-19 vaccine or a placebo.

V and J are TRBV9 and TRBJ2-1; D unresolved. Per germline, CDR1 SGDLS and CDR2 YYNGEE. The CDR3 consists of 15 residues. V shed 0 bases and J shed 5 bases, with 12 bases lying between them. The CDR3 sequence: CASSVGPMSNNEQFF. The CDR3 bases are TGTGCCAGCAGCGTAGGCCCCATGAGCAACAATGAGCAGTTCTTC.

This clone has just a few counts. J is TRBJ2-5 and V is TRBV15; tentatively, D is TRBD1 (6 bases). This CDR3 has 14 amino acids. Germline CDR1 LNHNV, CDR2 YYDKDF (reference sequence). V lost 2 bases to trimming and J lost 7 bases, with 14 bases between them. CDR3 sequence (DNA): TGTGCCACCAGCAGACCAGGGGTGCAGGTGACCCAGTACTTC. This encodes CATSRPGVQVTQYF.

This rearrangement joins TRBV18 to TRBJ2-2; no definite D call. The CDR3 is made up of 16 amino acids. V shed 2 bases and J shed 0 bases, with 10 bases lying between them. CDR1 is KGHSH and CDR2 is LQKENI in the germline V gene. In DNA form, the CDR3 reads TGTGCCAGCTCACCAACGAGTACCACGAACACCGGGGAGCTGTTTTTT. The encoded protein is CASSPTSTTNTGELFF.

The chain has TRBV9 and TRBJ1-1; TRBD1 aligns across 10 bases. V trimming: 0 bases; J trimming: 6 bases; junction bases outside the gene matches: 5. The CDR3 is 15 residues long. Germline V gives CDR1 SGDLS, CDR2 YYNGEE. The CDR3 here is CASSVGGQGRAEAFF. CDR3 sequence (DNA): TGTGCCAGCAGCGTAGGGGGACAGGGGAGGGCTGAAGCTTTCTTT.

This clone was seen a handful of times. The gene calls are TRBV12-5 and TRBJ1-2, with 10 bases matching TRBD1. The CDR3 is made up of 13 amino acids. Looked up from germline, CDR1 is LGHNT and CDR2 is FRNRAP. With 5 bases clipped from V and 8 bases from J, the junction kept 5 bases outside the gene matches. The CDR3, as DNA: TGTGCTAGTGGTCACGGACAGGGGGAAGGCTACACCTTC. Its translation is CASGHGQGEGYTF.

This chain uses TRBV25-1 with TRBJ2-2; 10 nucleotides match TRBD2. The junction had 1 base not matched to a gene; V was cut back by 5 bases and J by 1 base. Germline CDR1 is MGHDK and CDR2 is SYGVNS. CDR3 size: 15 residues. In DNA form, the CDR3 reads TGTGCCAGCAGTTTAGCGGGAGGGAACACCGGGGAGCTGTTTTTT. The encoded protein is CASSLAGGNTGELFF.

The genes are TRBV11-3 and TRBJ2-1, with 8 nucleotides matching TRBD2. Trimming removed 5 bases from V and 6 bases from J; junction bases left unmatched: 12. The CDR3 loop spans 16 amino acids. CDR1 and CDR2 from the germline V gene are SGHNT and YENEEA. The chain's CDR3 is CASSARTSPPANEQFF. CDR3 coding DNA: TGTGCCAGCAGCGCTCGGACTAGCCCTCCGGCCAATGAGCAGTTCTTC.

CDR3 loop: CSASEGPNYGYTF. In DNA, the CDR3 is TGCAGTGCTAGTGAGGGGCCAAACTATGGCTACACCTTC. This sequence joins TRBV20-1 and TRBJ1-2, with D possibly being TRBD1 (5 bases). CDR1 and CDR2 from the germline V gene are DFQATT and SNEGSKA (reference sequence). V was pared by 3 bases and J by 2 bases, with 10 bases between. This CDR3 is 13 amino acids long.

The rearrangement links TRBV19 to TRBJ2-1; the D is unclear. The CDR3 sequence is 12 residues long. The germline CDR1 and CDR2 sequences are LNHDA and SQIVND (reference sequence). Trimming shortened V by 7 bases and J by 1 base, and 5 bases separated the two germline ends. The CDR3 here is CASTGSYNEQFF. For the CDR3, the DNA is TGTGCCAGTACCGGATCCTACAATGAGCAGTTCTTC.

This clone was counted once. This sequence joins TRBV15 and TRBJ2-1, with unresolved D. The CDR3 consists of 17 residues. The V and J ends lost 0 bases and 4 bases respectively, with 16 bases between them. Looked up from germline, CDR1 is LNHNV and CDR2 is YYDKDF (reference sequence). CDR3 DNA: TGTGCCACCAGCAGAGATTTAGGGATCCCCATTTACAATGAGCAGTTCTTC. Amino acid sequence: CATSRDLGIPIYNEQFF. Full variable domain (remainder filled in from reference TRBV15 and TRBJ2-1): DAMVIQNPRYQVTQFGKPVTLSCSQTLNHNVMYWYQQKSSQAPKLLFHYYDKDFNNEADTPDNFQSRRPNTSFCFLDIRSPGLGDTAMYLCATSRDLGIPIYNEQFFGPGTRLTVL.

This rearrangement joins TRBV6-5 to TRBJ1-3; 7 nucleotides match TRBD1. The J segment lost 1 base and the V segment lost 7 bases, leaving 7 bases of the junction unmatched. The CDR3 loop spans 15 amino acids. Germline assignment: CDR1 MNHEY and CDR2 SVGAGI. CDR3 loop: CASIWRGRSGNTIYF. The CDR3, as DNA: TGTGCCAGCATTTGGAGGGGGCGGTCTGGAAACACCATATATTTT.

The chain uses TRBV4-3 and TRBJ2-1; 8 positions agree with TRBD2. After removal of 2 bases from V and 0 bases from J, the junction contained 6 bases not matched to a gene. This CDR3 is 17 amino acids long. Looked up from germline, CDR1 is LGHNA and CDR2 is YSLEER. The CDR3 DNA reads TGCGCCAGCAGCCAAATACTAGCGGAAAGCTCCTACAATGAGCAGTTCTTC. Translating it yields CASSQILAESSYNEQFF.

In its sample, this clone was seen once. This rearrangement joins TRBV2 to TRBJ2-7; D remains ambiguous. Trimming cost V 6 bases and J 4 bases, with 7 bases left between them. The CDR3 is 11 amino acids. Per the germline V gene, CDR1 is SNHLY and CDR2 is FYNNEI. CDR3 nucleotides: TGTGCCAGCAGGGTAGGGTACGAGCAGTACTTC. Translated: CASRVGYEQYF. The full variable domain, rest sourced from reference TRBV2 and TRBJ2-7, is EPEVTQTPSHQVTQMGQEVILRCVPISNHLYFYWYRQILGQKVEFLVSFYNNEISEKSEIFDDQFSVERPDGSNFTLKIRSTKLEDSAMYFCASRVGYEQYFGPGTRLTVT.